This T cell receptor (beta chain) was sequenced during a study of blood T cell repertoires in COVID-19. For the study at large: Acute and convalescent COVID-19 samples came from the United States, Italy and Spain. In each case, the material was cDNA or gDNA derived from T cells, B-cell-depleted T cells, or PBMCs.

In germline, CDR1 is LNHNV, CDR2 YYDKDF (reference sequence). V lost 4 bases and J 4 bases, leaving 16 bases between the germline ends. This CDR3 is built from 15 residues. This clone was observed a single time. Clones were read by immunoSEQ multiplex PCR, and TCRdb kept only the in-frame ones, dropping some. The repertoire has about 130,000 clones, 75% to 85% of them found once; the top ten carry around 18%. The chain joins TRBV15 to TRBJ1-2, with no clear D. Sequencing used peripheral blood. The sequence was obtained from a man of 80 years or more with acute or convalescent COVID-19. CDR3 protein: CATSIASRGGYGYTF. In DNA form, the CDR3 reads TGTGCCACCAGCATTGCCAGCCGAGGAGGCTATGGCTACACCTTC.